Listed here are 20 T cell receptor beta chains from one sample, sequenced in a study of blood T cells in healthy people across ages. Sample-barcoded 5' priming and a J-beta primer mix drove a second PCR of roughly 7 to 11 cycles. From the 5' RACE reads, TCRdb called clonotypes with MiXCR, one entry per CDR3 protein. In the table there are 850,000 to 1,000,000 distinct CDR3 sequences, roughly 51% of which are singletons. Sequencing input: blood. These receptors were taken from a woman in her sixties or seventies in good health.

The genes are TRBV7-6 and TRBJ2-1; TRBD2 aligns across 13 bases. Germline loops: CDR1 SGHVS, CDR2 FNYEAQ. This CDR3 is built from 19 residues. V dropped 4 bases and J dropped 7; count of bases not matched to a gene: 16. CDR3 DNA: TGTGCCAGCAGCTCCCGTCCCTTACTAGCGGGAGGGCCGAAGAATGAGCAGTTCTTC. This encodes CASSSRPLLAGGPKNEQFF.

The J gene is TRBJ2-2, the V gene TRBV7-9; 11 bases fit TRBD2. The CDR3 is 17 amino acids. V lost 5 bases and J lost 5; bases outside the gene matches: 10. The germline CDR1 and CDR2 sequences are SEHNR and FQNEAQ (reference sequence). The DNA of the CDR3 is TGTGCCAGCAGCCCACCTACTAGCGGGAGTGGGACCGGGGAGCTGTTTTTT. Translated: CASSPPTSGSGTGELFF.

The chain links TRBV3-1 to TRBJ2-4; D might be TRBD2 (6 bases). The end of the DNA fits TRBJ2-7 better, so the J call may be wrong. Germline lookup yields CDR1 LGHDT and CDR2 YNNKEL (reference sequence). The CDR3 covers 18 residues. Here the CDR3 reads CASSQVESGGAHSYEQYF. As DNA, the CDR3 is TGTGCCAGCAGCCAAGTAGAATCGGGCGGGGCACACTCCTACGAGCAGTACTTC.

This clonotype was picked up a small number of times. The chain combines TRBV3-1 with TRBJ2-5; a weak D match, TRBD1 (6 bases). The CDR3 sequence is 14 residues long. Looked up from germline, CDR1 is LGHDT and CDR2 is YNNKEL (reference sequence). V lost 6 bases and J lost 6, with 17 bases in between. The CDR3 nucleotides are TGTGCCAGCAGTCTCACAGGGTCTGAAAAGACCCAGTACTTC. Translation gives CASSLTGSEKTQYF.

This clonotype showed up just once. This chain joins TRBV18 and TRBJ1-2, with 9 bases lining up with TRBD1. Germline V gives CDR1 KGHSH, CDR2 LQKENI. Unmatched junction bases numbered 8, after V lost 2 bases and J lost 7 bases. This CDR3 contains 15 residues. In DNA form, the CDR3 reads TGTGCCAGCTCACCAGTGACAGGGGGAGAAGGTGGCTACACCTTC. Translating gives CASSPVTGGEGGYTF.

The chain carries TRBV4-1 and TRBJ2-1, with D possibly TRBD2 on 5 matching bases. Between the trimmed V and J ends, which lost 8 bases and 8 bases, there was a span of 19 bases. Germline V lookup: CDR1 MGHRA, CDR2 YSYEKL. The CDR3 is 14 residues long. Here the CDR3 DNA reads TGCGCCAGCCGCGAGGGTAGGAGTGGGGATGAGCAGTTCTTC. Amino acids: CASREGRSGDEQFF.

This clonotype has more than one count but fewer than ten. This chain joins TRBV4-1 and TRBJ2-2; TRBD2 might be the D (5 bases). Trimming cost V 4 bases and J 5 bases, with 11 bases left between them. This CDR3 comprises 14 residues. Per the germline V gene, CDR1 is MGHRA and CDR2 is YSYEKL. The CDR3 nucleotides are TGCGCCAGCAGCCCCTTTGAGGGTACCGGGGAGCTGTTTTTT. Protein sequence: CASSPFEGTGELFF.

This clonotype was found a few times. The V gene is TRBV14, the J gene TRBJ2-7; the D is unclear. V was shortened by 6 bases and J by 7 bases, with 13 bases between the two germline ends. Germline V gives CDR1 SGHDN, CDR2 FVKESK. The CDR3 has 12 amino acids. The chain's CDR3 is CASSHQVPEQYF. Here the CDR3 DNA reads TGTGCCAGCAGTCACCAGGTGCCGGAGCAGTACTTC.

This clonotype was seen more than once but under ten times. This chain connects TRBV3-1 to TRBJ1-2, with D perhaps matching TRBD1 (6 bases). Trimming stripped 4 bases from V and 6 bases from J, with 15 bases between. The CDR3 is made up of 14 amino acids. Germline V gene lookup returns CDR1 LGHDT and CDR2 YNNKEL (reference sequence). CDR3 coding DNA: TGTGCCAGCAGCCTGCGGGGGGCCGGTAATGGCTACACCTTC. Protein product: CASSLRGAGNGYTF.

This chain joins TRBV4-3 and TRBJ1-2; D uncertain. With 0 bases removed from V and 8 bases from J, the gap between germline ends came to 13 bases. CDR3 length: 14 residues. From germline, CDR1 is LGHNA and CDR2 YSLEER. The CDR3 DNA is TGCGCCAGCAGCCAAGATAGAAGGGCCGGAGGCTACACCTTC. This encodes CASSQDRRAGGYTF.

J is TRBJ2-1 and V is TRBV20-1; 9 bases agree with TRBD2. The CDR3 totals 14 residues. Trimming took 2 bases from V and 5 from J; bases not matched to a gene: 4. The germline V gene has CDR1 DFQATT and CDR2 SNEGSKA (reference sequence). As DNA, the CDR3 is TGCAGTGCTAGAAGCGGGAGGATAAACAATGAGCAGTTCTTC. Its protein product is CSARSGRINNEQFF.

J is TRBJ1-4 and V is TRBV12-3 or TRBV12-4; D gene unclear. This CDR3 has 15 residues. V gave up 6 bases and J gave up 10 bases, with 21 bases separating them. The CDR3 DNA reads TGTGCCAGCAGCCCTACCGACCCCGGATGGGGAAAACTGTTTTTT. Its translation: CASSPTDPGWGKLFF.

Only a few counts were recorded for this clonotype. The chain has TRBV7-2 and TRBJ2-4; 8 bases line up with TRBD1. This CDR3 has 14 residues. The V and J ends lost 5 bases and 7 bases, in that order; junction bases with no gene match: 7. From germline, CDR1 is SGHTA and CDR2 FQGNSA. The CDR3 sequence: CASSVDRGGNIQYF. The CDR3 DNA reads as TGTGCCAGCAGCGTAGACAGGGGTGGCAACATTCAGTACTTC.

This clonotype appeared many times. The chain uses TRBV12-3 or TRBV12-4 and TRBJ2-2, with unresolved D. The CDR3 is 13 amino acids. With 5 bases removed from V and 4 bases from J, the gap between germline ends came to 8 bases. The CDR3 coding sequence is TGTGCCAGCAGTCAGACGAGCACCGGGGAGCTGTTTTTT. It encodes CASSQTSTGELFF.

This clonotype was detected a few times. The chain uses TRBV20-1 and TRBJ2-7; D could derive from TRBD1 or TRBD2 (5 bases each). Trimming cost V 0 bases and J 5 bases, with 17 bases left between them. The CDR3 is made up of 15 amino acids. The germline V gene has CDR1 DFQATT and CDR2 SNEGSKA (reference sequence). The DNA for the CDR3 is TGCAGTGCTAGAGATCCCGGGACGTCGATCCACGAGCAGTACTTC. Translation gives CSARDPGTSIHEQYF.

This clonotype was seen only a few times. The chain is built from TRBV20-1 and TRBJ2-7, with D tentatively TRBD2 (5 bases). Trimming shortened V by 1 base and J by 5 bases, and 15 bases separated the two germline ends. The CDR3 runs to 14 residues. CDR1 is DFQATT and CDR2 is SNEGSKA in the germline V gene (reference sequence). The CDR3 region is CSARAPRGQDEQYF. The CDR3, as DNA: TGCAGTGCTAGAGCCCCTCGGGGTCAGGACGAGCAGTACTTC.

This clonotype was detected only a few times. The rearrangement links TRBV27 to TRBJ2-7; D remains ambiguous. This CDR3 contains 15 residues. V lost 3 bases and J lost 3, with 15 bases in between. In germline, CDR1 is MNHEY, CDR2 SMNVEV (reference sequence). The chain's CDR3 is CASSLTFSDFYEQYF. The CDR3 nucleotides are TGTGCCAGCAGTTTGACATTCTCCGACTTCTACGAGCAGTACTTC.

The CDR3, as DNA: TGTGCCAGCAGTCGCGACAGGGTTCAGCCCCAGCATTTT. Amino acid sequence: CASSRDRVQPQHF. This chain uses TRBV28 with TRBJ1-5, with 7 bases aligning to TRBD1. Germline V gives CDR1 MDHEN, CDR2 SYDVKM. Trimming removed 5 bases from V and 6 bases from J; junction bases left unmatched: 4. This CDR3 has 13 residues.

The CDR3 loop reads CASSQDLVSLQYF. CDR3 coding DNA: TGCGCCAGCAGCCAAGATCTAGTAAGTTTGCAGTACTTC. The V call is TRBV4-1, the J call TRBJ2-5; D unresolved. Germline V gene sequence: CDR1 MGHRA, CDR2 YSYEKL. The V and J ends lost 0 bases and 11 bases respectively, with 13 bases between them. The CDR3 has 13 residues.

This clonotype was counted once. A clone one base away is much larger, so this may be a read error. This rearrangement joins TRBV12-3 or TRBV12-4 to TRBJ2-4; D is possibly TRBD2 (6 bases). The CDR3 runs to 15 residues. The CDR3 here is CASSLAGTAKNVQYF. DNA of the CDR3: TGTGCCAGCAGTTTGGCGGGGACTGCCAAAAACGTTCAGTACTTC.